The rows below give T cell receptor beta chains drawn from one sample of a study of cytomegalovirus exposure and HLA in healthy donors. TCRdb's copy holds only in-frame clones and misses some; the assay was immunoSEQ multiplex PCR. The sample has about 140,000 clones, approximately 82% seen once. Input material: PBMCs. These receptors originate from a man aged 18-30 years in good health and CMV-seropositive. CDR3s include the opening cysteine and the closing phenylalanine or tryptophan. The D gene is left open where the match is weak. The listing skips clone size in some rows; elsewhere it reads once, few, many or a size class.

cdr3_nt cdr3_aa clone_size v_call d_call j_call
TGTGCCACCAGCACGCCGGGACAGGTCCACGAGCAGTACTTC CATSTPGQVHEQYF NA TRBV15 TRBD1 TRBJ2-7
TGTGCCAGCATCAAAGACAGGGCCCGGGGAGGCTACACCTTC CASIKDRARGGYTF NA TRBV28 TRBD1 TRBJ1-2
TGTGCCTGGCGGACAGGGAAGCAGCCCCAGCATTTT CAWRTGKQPQHF NA TRBV30 TRBD1 TRBJ1-5
TGTGCCAGCAGTCCTGACAGGGCCATCTACGAGCAGTACTTC CASSPDRAIYEQYF NA TRBV27 TRBD1 TRBJ2-7
TGTGCCAGCAGCCAAGATTGGGCAGCCTACAATTCACCCCTCCACTTT CASSQDWAAYNSPLHF NA TRBV4-2 NA TRBJ1-6
TGCAGCGTTGTCGGGAACACTGAAGCTTTCTTT CSVVGNTEAFF NA TRBV29-1 NA TRBJ1-1
TGCAGCGGGGGGGGACAGGGGGCGGGGGAGCAGTACTTC CSGGGQGAGEQYF NA TRBV29-1 TRBD1 TRBJ2-7
TGCGCCAGCAGCCATCCACAGGGGGTTGCAGAGACCCAGTACTTC CASSHPQGVAETQYF few TRBV4-1 TRBD1 TRBJ2-5
TGTGCCAGCAGTTCGGGACAGGGCAACTATGGCTACACCTTC CASSSGQGNYGYTF NA TRBV27 TRBD1 TRBJ1-2
TGTGCCAGCAGCCAAGGACAGGTGATATTCTACGAGCAGTACTTC CASSQGQVIFYEQYF NA TRBV5-6 TRBD1 TRBJ2-7
TGTGCCAGCAGTGAAGGGCAGGGGTCTAACCGCGAGCAGTACTTC CASSEGQGSNREQYF NA TRBV2 NA TRBJ2-7
TGTGCCAGCAGAGTAGCGGGAGTGCCAGATACGCAGTATTTT CASRVAGVPDTQYF NA TRBV25-1 TRBD2 TRBJ2-3
TGCGCCAGCAGCCACACGACAGGGGACACTGAAGCTTTCTTT CASSHTTGDTEAFF once TRBV5-1 TRBD1 TRBJ1-1
TGTGCCAGCAGTTTGGGGGGCGAGCAGTACTTC CASSLGGEQYF NA TRBV28 NA TRBJ2-7
TGTGCCAGCAGCGAGGGGAAGACTAGCGGGCTCCAAGAGACCCAGTACTTC CASSEGKTSGLQETQYF NA TRBV21-1 NA TRBJ2-5
TGCGCCAGCAGCTTGGGACTAGCGGGAGGCATCTCCTACAATGAGCAGTTCTTC CASSLGLAGGISYNEQFF NA TRBV5-1 TRBD2 TRBJ2-1
TGTGCCAGCAGTTTACAGGGGGGTACGCAGTATTTT CASSLQGGTQYF NA TRBV28 NA TRBJ2-3
TGTGCCAGCAGCAAAGTTGGGAAAGCGGGTGGGGTCTACGAGCAGTACTTC CASSKVGKAGGVYEQYF NA TRBV21-1 NA TRBJ2-7
TGTGCCAGCAGCGTCCGGGACAGGGGTTTTATGAACACTGAAGCTTTCTTT CASSVRDRGFMNTEAFF few TRBV9 TRBD1 TRBJ1-1
TGTGCCAGCAGCCCCACCTGGGGGGACGAGCAGTACTTC CASSPTWGDEQYF NA TRBV2 NA TRBJ2-7
TGTGCCAGTAGTCCCACGTCCGCGACCGGGGAGCTGTTTTTT CASSPTSATGELFF NA TRBV19 NA TRBJ2-2
TGTGCCAGTAGTATTGACGGACAGGGGTCTAGGCGCTATGGCTACACCTTC CASSIDGQGSRRYGYTF NA TRBV19 TRBD1 TRBJ1-2
TGTGCCAGCAGTTCCGCGAACACCGGGGAGCTGTTTTTT CASSSANTGELFF once TRBV28 NA TRBJ2-2
TGTGCCAGCATCGGGGACAGGAGCCTAGGGGAGCAGTACTTC CASIGDRSLGEQYF NA TRBV2 TRBD1 TRBJ2-7
TGTGCCACCGCGGCGGACGGGGTTTATGGCTACACCTTC CATAADGVYGYTF NA TRBV15 NA TRBJ1-2
TGTGCCAGCAGTGATCAGGATCCCCAAGAGACCCAGTACTTC CASSDQDPQETQYF NA TRBV27 NA TRBJ2-5
TGTGCCAGCAGTGATGCGGGGCTGAACACTGAAGCTTTCTTT CASSDAGLNTEAFF once TRBV2 NA TRBJ1-1
TGTGCCAGTAGTTCCCTCACCACAGGAGAGACCCAGTACTTC CASSSLTTGETQYF few TRBV19 NA TRBJ2-5
TGCGCCAGCAGCCAACGACTAGCGGCGTCACCGGGTCTCAGGAATGAGCAGTTCTTC CASSQRLAASPGLRNEQFF NA TRBV4-1 TRBD2 TRBJ2-1
TGTGCCAGCAGCTTAGAGGGGTTGGGCAAGACCCAGTACTTC CASSLEGLGKTQYF NA TRBV7-8 NA TRBJ2-5
TGTGCCAGCAGTTTACCCCGGGACAGTGCTGAAGCTTTCTTT CASSLPRDSAEAFF NA TRBV28 TRBD1 TRBJ1-1
TGTGCCAGCACCCCAGGGACAGCCGGGGAGACCCAGTACTTC CASTPGTAGETQYF NA TRBV28 TRBD1 TRBJ2-5
TGCGCCAGCAGTGTTGATCTAGCGGGAGGGACCTACGAGCAGTACTTC CASSVDLAGGTYEQYF NA TRBV10-2 TRBD2 TRBJ2-7
TGTGCCAGCAGCTTGGGCGGAGGGGAGCAGTACTTC CASSLGGGEQYF NA TRBV5-6 NA TRBJ2-7
TGTGCCAGCAGTCCCGGACAGTTCTATGGCTACACCTTC CASSPGQFYGYTF NA TRBV27 NA TRBJ1-2
TGTGCCAGCAGTGATCCGGGGAACTATGGCTACACCTTC CASSDPGNYGYTF once TRBV6-1 NA TRBJ1-2
TGTGCCAGCAGTTTGGGACACCCATCTAGCAATCAGCCCCAGCATTTT CASSLGHPSSNQPQHF NA TRBV7-9 NA TRBJ1-5
TGTGCCAGCACAACCAGACAAGAGACCCAGTACTTC CASTTRQETQYF NA TRBV28 NA TRBJ2-5
TGTGCCAGCCGCACTCACAGCTCCTACGAGCAGTACTTC CASRTHSSYEQYF NA TRBV27 NA TRBJ2-7